This T cell receptor (beta chain) was captured by sequencing in a study of T cell responses to AZD1222 COVID-19 vaccine. Assay: immunoSEQ multiplex PCR; the TCRdb copy retains only in-frame clones and omits some. The sample lists about 49,000 clones, about 83% occurring once. As concerns this clone: Its target is unknown.

Germline values: CDR1 KGHSH, CDR2 LQKENI. The CDR3 runs 17 residues. Trimming removed 3 bases from V and 0 bases from J; junction bases left unmatched: 8. Overall study findings and caveats: Only a handful of AZD1222 recipients were seropositive at baseline. Increases in Spike-specific TCR breadth and depth were seen after two AZD1222 doses. Repertoire sampling happened only post peak T cell response.

The receptor was isolated from an adult in good health. V is TRBV18 and J is TRBJ1-1; TRBD1 aligns across 9 bases. The sample consisted of peripheral blood, taken on day 0 of AZD1222 vaccination. The CDR3 reads CASSPPRQGGMNTEAFF. CDR3 sequence (DNA): TGTGCCAGCTCACCCCCGAGACAGGGGGGCATGAACACTGAAGCTTTCTTT.